This T cell receptor (beta chain) was sequenced in a study of T cells expressing NK-cell markers. TCRdb reanalyzed the 5' RACE reads and collapses them to one entry per CDR3 protein, without DNA. The specimen's table records about 440,000 distinct CDR3 sequences. CDR3 length: 16 amino acids. The V gene's germline CDR1 is SGHKS and CDR2 YYEKEE (reference sequence). The V gene is TRBV5-5, the J gene TRBJ2-7; TCRdb lists TRBD1, though no DNA is available to test this call. Sequences were obtained from blood T cells: a sorted CD56 or NKG2C T cell subset, CD4+ or CD8+ T cells, or bulk PBMC T cells (not recorded which). This clonotype originated in a woman between 18 and 70 years old in good health. The CDR3 sequence: CASSARDLLRRYEQYF.